This T cell receptor (beta chain) emerged from a study of T-cell reconstitution after alpha-beta-depleted transplantation in children. Regarding this clonotype: The antigen remains unidentified.

Study-level points and caveats: It was reported that alpha-beta T cells came from several hundred expanded graft clones (about two months after transplant). Counts and diversity of T cells one year after transplant came mostly from newly produced T cells.

Germline V lookup: CDR1 SGHTA, CDR2 FQGNSA. There are 13 residues in the CDR3. V dropped 2 bases and J dropped 5 bases, with 10 bases sitting between them. Preparation of the TCRbeta library used unique molecular identifiers. TCRdb re-derived calls from the PCR reads in MiXCR, one entry per CDR3 protein. The sample holds roughly 120,000 distinct CDR3 sequences, 20% to 25% seen once. The sample here was PBMCs, mostly from graft donor cells, taken 180 days after TCRalphabeta/CD19-depleted stem cell transplant. This clonotype was sampled from a male patient between 2 and 15 years old who had a stem cell transplant for chronic granulomatous disease, so the T cells may come from the graft donor. J is TRBJ2-7 and V is TRBV7-2, with D tentatively TRBD1 or TRBD2 (5 bases each). CDR3 bases: TGTGCCAGCAGCTTATGGGGGAACGACGAGCAGTACTTC. Amino acids: CASSLWGNDEQYF.